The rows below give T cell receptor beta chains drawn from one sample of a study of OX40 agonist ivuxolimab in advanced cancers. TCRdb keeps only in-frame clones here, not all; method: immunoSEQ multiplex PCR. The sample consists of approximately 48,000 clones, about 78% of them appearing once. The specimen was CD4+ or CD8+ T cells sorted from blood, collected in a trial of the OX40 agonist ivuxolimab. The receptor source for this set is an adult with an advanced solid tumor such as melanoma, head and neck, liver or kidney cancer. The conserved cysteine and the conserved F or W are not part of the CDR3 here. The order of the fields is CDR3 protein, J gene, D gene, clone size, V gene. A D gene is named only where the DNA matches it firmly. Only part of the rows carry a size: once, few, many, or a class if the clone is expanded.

ASSYVRGWDTEAF,TRBJ1-1,-,-,TRBV6-6
ASRVDGTATYNEQF,TRBJ2-1,TRBD1,-,TRBV2
ATRTGRSFSPLH,TRBJ1-6,-,-,TRBV28
ASSLRQGAQY,TRBJ2-7,TRBD1,few,TRBV11-2
ASSESSGRANEQF,TRBJ2-1,TRBD2,-,TRBV19
ASSQDVQVGYT,TRBJ1-2,-,-,TRBV14
SVGRGGERFTEAF,TRBJ1-1,TRBD1,once,TRBV29-1
ATLEGREQY,TRBJ2-7,-,-,TRBV15
AISESRDPLVYT,TRBJ1-2,-,-,TRBV10-3
ASSVGQVRGNEQF,TRBJ2-1,TRBD1,-,TRBV9
ATRKSGINTGELF,TRBJ2-2,-,once,TRBV14
ASSQDPSGGYNEQF,TRBJ2-1,TRBD2,-,TRBV4-2
ASSLARTSGSSYNEQF,TRBJ2-1,TRBD2,-,TRBV11-1